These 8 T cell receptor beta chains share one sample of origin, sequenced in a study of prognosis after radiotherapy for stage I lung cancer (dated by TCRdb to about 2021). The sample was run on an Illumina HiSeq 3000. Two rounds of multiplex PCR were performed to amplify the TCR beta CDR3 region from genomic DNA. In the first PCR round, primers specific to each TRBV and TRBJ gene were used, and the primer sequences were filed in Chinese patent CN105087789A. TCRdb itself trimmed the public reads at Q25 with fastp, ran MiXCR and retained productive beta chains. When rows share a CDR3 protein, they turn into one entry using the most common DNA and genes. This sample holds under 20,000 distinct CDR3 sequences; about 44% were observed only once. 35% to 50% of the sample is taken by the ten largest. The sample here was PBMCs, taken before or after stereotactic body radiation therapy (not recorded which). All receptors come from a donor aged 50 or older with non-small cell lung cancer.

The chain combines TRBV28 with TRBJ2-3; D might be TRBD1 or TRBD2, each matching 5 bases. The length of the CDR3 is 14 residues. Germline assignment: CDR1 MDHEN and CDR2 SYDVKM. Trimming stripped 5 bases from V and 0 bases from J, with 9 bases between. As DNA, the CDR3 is TGTGCCAGCAGTCCAAGGGACAGCACAGATACGCAGTATTTT. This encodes CASSPRDSTDTQYF.

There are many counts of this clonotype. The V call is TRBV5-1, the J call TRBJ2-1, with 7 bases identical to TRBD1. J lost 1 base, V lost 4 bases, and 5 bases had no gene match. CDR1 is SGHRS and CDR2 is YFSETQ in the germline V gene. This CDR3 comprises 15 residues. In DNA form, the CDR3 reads TGCGCCAGCAGCCCAAGGGGGCCATCCTACAATGAGCAGTTCTTC. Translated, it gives CASSPRGPSYNEQFF. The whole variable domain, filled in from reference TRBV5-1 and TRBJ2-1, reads KAGVTQTPRYLIKTRGQQVTLSCSPISGHRSVSWYQQTPGQGLQFLFEYFSETQRNKGNFPGRFSGRQFSNSRSEMNVSTLELGDSALYLCASSPRGPSYNEQFFGPGTRLTVL.

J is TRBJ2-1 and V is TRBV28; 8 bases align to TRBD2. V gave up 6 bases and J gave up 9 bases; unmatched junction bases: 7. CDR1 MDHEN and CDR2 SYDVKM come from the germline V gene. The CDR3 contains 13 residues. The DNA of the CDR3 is TGTGCCAGCAGACGGGGGGGGCCTTGTGAGCAGTTCTTC. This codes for CASRRGGPCEQFF.

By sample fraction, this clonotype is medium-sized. The CDR3 nucleotides read TGTGCCAGCAGTCCCAGGGGGCGCATCACCGGGGAGCTGTTTTTT. It codes for CASSPRGRITGELFF. The V gene is TRBV12-3 or TRBV12-4, the J gene TRBJ2-2, with TRBD1 matching 8 bases. CDR3 length: 15 amino acids. V gave up 5 bases and J gave up 4 bases; unmatched junction bases: 6.

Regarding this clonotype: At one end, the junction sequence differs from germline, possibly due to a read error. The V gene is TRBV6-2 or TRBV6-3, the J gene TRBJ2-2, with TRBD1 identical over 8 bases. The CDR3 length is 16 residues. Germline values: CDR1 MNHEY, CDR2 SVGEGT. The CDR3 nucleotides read TGTGCCAGCAGTCAAAGGACAGGGAGTTTCACCGGGGAGCTTTTTTTT. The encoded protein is CASSQRTGSFTGELFF.

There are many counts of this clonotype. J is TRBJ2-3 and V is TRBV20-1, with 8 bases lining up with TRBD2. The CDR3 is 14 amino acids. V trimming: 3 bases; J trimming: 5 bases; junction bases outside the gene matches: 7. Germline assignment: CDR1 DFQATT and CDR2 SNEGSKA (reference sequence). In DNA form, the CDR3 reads TGCAGTGCTAGTTGGCGGGAGGCGGAAGATACGCAGTATTTT. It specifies CSASWREAEDTQYF.

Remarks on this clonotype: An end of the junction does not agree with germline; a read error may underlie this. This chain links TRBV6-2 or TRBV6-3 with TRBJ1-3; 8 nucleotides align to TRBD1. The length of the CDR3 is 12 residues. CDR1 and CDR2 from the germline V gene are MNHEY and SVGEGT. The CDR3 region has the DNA TGTTCCAGCAGCCACGGACAGGGCGCCGCTCTTTTT. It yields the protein CSSSHGQGAALF.

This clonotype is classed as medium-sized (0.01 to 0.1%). DNA for the CDR3: TGTGCCAGCAGTGTGGCCGACCAAAACTATGGCTACACCTTC. Residues: CASSVADQNYGYTF. The V call is TRBV6-1, the J call TRBJ1-2, with D unresolved. This CDR3 comprises 14 residues. The germline V and J ends were trimmed by 4 bases and 2 bases, with 11 bases remaining between them. Per the germline V gene, CDR1 is MNHNS and CDR2 is SASEGT.